A single T cell receptor beta chain is shown here with its context. The data belong to a study of control samples from healthy donors and cancer patients. Assay used: immunoSEQ multiplex PCR; TCRdb lists only in-frame clones, some missing. The sample consists of about 120,000 clones, approximately 89% of them appearing once. V was pared by 5 bases and J by 8 bases, with 10 bases of the junction left unmatched. The CDR3 totals 15 residues. The germline V gene encodes CDR1 SGHVS and CDR2 FQNEAQ. V usage is TRBV7-8 and J usage is TRBJ2-1, with 9 bases identical to TRBD2. The receptor was derived from a man aged 35-49 years in good health. Sequencing input: blood. CDR3 coding DNA: TGTGCCAGCAGCCCCCCAGCGGGGGGAATGTATGAGCAGTTCTTC. Protein product: CASSPPAGGMYEQFF.